Listed below are T cell receptor beta chains from one sample, sequenced in a study of cytomegalovirus exposure and HLA in healthy donors. The table came from immunoSEQ multiplex PCR; TCRdb's copy has only in-frame clones and leaves some out. The table records approximately 110,000 clones, 15% of them present only once. The specimen was PBMCs. Receptors originate from a woman younger than 30 in good health and CMV-seronegative. The CDR3 runs from the conserved cysteine through the conserved F or W. Fields, in order: CDR3 DNA, CDR3 protein, D gene, J gene, V gene, CDR3 length, clone size. The D gene is left open where the match is weak. Clone size, where shown, is once, few, many, or a class for clones that have expanded.

CDR3nt: TGTGCCAGCAGTGAAAGGACAGGGGGGAGGTGGGGCTACACCTTC
CDR3aa: CASSERTGGRWGYTF
d_gene: TRBD1
j_gene: TRBJ1-2
v_gene: TRBV2
len: 15
abundance: few

CDR3nt: TGCGCCAGCAGTCATGAGGGCTACACCTTC
CDR3aa: CASSHEGYTF
d_gene: .
j_gene: TRBJ1-2
v_gene: TRBV23-1
len: 10
abundance: .

CDR3nt: TGTGCCATCAGTGAGCCCCTCAGGAGGCACACCATATATTTT
CDR3aa: CAISEPLRRHTIYF
d_gene: .
j_gene: TRBJ1-3
v_gene: TRBV10-3
len: 14
abundance: few

CDR3nt: TGCGCCAGCAGCTTCGAATCTCAGGGCACCGGGGAGCTGTTTTTT
CDR3aa: CASSFESQGTGELFF
d_gene: .
j_gene: TRBJ2-2
v_gene: TRBV5-1
len: 15
abundance: .

CDR3nt: TGTGCCAGCAGTCTAGGCCCCGATCAGCCCCAGCATTTT
CDR3aa: CASSLGPDQPQHF
d_gene: .
j_gene: TRBJ1-5
v_gene: TRBV7-9
len: 13
abundance: .

CDR3nt: TGTGCCAGCAGTGAGGAGGGTTCCACCTACGAGCAGTACTTC
CDR3aa: CASSEEGSTYEQYF
d_gene: .
j_gene: TRBJ2-7
v_gene: TRBV2
len: 14
abundance: .

CDR3nt: TGTGCCAGCAGTTTCGTGGGGACAGGGTTTGGCTACACCTTC
CDR3aa: CASSFVGTGFGYTF
d_gene: TRBD1
j_gene: TRBJ1-2
v_gene: TRBV28
len: 14
abundance: .

CDR3nt: TGCAGTGCTAGGCAGTCGGAGACCCAGTACTTC
CDR3aa: CSARQSETQYF
d_gene: .
j_gene: TRBJ2-5
v_gene: TRBV20-1
len: 11
abundance: few

CDR3nt: TGTGCCAGCAGTTTATCGACGAGACTAGCGGGAAGGACCTACGAGCAGTACTTC
CDR3aa: CASSLSTRLAGRTYEQYF
d_gene: TRBD2
j_gene: TRBJ2-7
v_gene: TRBV28
len: 18
abundance: .

CDR3nt: TGTGCCAGCAGCTTAAGCCCTTGGTATGGCTACACCTTC
CDR3aa: CASSLSPWYGYTF
d_gene: .
j_gene: TRBJ1-2
v_gene: TRBV7-6
len: 13
abundance: many

CDR3nt: TGTGCCAGCAGCCGACAGGGTCCTGGAAACGCCATATATTTT
CDR3aa: CASSRQGPGNAIYF
d_gene: TRBD1
j_gene: TRBJ1-3
v_gene: TRBV6-5
len: 14
abundance: .

CDR3nt: TGTGCCAGCAGTTACTTGCGGGGGGCCTCCTACGAGCAGTACTTC
CDR3aa: CASSYLRGASYEQYF
d_gene: TRBD2
j_gene: TRBJ2-7
v_gene: TRBV6-5
len: 15
abundance: .

CDR3nt: TGTGCCAGCAGCGTAGAAGGGAGCTTATACGAGCAGTACTTC
CDR3aa: CASSVEGSLYEQYF
d_gene: .
j_gene: TRBJ2-7
v_gene: TRBV9
len: 14
abundance: .

CDR3nt: TGTGCCAGTAATCTGAACAGGGGTTCGGGGAATGAGCAGTTCTTC
CDR3aa: CASNLNRGSGNEQFF
d_gene: TRBD1
j_gene: TRBJ2-1
v_gene: TRBV19
len: 15
abundance: few

CDR3nt: TGTGCCAGCAGCCGGGGGGGGGTCGAGCAGTACTTC
CDR3aa: CASSRGGVEQYF
d_gene: TRBD2
j_gene: TRBJ2-7
v_gene: TRBV7-9
len: 12
abundance: .

CDR3nt: TGTGCCAGCAGCATATCGGGGGGCCTCACCGGGGAGCTGTTTTTT
CDR3aa: CASSISGGLTGELFF
d_gene: .
j_gene: TRBJ2-2
v_gene: TRBV9
len: 15
abundance: .

CDR3nt: TGCGCCAGCAGTTACCTAAATAGCAATCAGCCCCAGCATTTT
CDR3aa: CASSYLNSNQPQHF
d_gene: .
j_gene: TRBJ1-5
v_gene: TRBV6-5
len: 14
abundance: few

CDR3nt: TGTGCCAGCAGCTTGGGTACCCTAGCGGGAGACGAGCAGTACTTC
CDR3aa: CASSLGTLAGDEQYF
d_gene: TRBD2
j_gene: TRBJ2-7
v_gene: TRBV5-4
len: 15
abundance: .

CDR3nt: TGTGCCAGCAGCTTAATGCAGGGCCCCCATGAGCAGTTCTTC
CDR3aa: CASSLMQGPHEQFF
d_gene: .
j_gene: TRBJ2-1
v_gene: TRBV7-9
len: 14
abundance: .

CDR3nt: TGCGCCAGCAGTGGAAGACAGGGCGGTGGCTACACCTTC
CDR3aa: CASSGRQGGGYTF
d_gene: TRBD1
j_gene: TRBJ1-2
v_gene: TRBV10-1
len: 13
abundance: few

CDR3nt: TGTGCCACCAGCCTGGTGGGGCGGTACAATGAGCAGTTCTTC
CDR3aa: CATSLVGRYNEQFF
d_gene: .
j_gene: TRBJ2-1
v_gene: TRBV15
len: 14
abundance: .

CDR3nt: TGCGCCAGCAGCTTGGGTAGCGGGGGCTACGATACGCAGTATTTT
CDR3aa: CASSLGSGGYDTQYF
d_gene: TRBD2
j_gene: TRBJ2-3
v_gene: TRBV5-1
len: 15
abundance: .

CDR3nt: TGTGCCAGCACTCCTGGGGGACTCTCGAACACTGAAGCTTTCTTT
CDR3aa: CASTPGGLSNTEAFF
d_gene: .
j_gene: TRBJ1-1
v_gene: TRBV27
len: 15
abundance: .

CDR3nt: TGTGCCAGCAGACACGGGAGCTCCTACAATGAGCAGTTCTTC
CDR3aa: CASRHGSSYNEQFF
d_gene: .
j_gene: TRBJ2-1
v_gene: TRBV2
len: 14
abundance: .

CDR3nt: TGTGCCAGCAGTTGGCTACTAGCGGCGTACGAGCAGTACTTC
CDR3aa: CASSWLLAAYEQYF
d_gene: TRBD2
j_gene: TRBJ2-7
v_gene: TRBV28
len: 14
abundance: .

CDR3nt: TGTGCCAGCACCCAAGGACTAGCGGGGGGCTATGAGCAGTTCTTC
CDR3aa: CASTQGLAGGYEQFF
d_gene: TRBD2
j_gene: TRBJ2-1
v_gene: TRBV4-2
len: 15
abundance: .

CDR3nt: TGCGCCAGCAGTGAGGGGGGGACCTGTGGCTACACCTTC
CDR3aa: CASSEGGTCGYTF
d_gene: .
j_gene: TRBJ1-2
v_gene: TRBV10-1
len: 13
abundance: few